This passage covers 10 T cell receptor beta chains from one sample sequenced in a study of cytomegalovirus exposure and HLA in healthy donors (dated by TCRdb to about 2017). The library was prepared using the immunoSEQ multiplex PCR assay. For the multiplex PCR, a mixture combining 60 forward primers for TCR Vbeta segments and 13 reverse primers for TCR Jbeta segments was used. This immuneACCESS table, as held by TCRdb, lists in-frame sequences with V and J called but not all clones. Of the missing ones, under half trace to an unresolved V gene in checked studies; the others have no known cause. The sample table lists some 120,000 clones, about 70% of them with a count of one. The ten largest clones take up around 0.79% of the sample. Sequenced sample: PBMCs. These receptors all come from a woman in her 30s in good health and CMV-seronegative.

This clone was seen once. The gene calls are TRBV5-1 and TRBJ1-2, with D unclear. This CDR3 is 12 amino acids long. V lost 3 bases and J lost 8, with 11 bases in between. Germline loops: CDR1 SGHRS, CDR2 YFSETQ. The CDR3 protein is CASSSYLWGYTF. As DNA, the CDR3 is TGCGCCAGCAGCTCCTACCTATGGGGCTACACCTTC.

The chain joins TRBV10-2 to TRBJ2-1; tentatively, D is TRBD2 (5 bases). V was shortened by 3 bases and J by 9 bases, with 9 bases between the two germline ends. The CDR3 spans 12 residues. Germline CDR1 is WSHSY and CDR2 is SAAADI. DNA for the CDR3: TGCGCCAGCAGTGACCTAGCTGTTGAGCAGTTCTTC. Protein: CASSDLAVEQFF.

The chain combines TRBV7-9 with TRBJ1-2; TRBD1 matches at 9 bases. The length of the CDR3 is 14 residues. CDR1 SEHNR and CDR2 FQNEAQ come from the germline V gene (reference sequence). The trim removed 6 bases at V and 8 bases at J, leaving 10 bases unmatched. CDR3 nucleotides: TGTGCCAGCAGTCGGGGACAGGGAAAAGACGGCTACACCTTC. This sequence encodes CASSRGQGKDGYTF.

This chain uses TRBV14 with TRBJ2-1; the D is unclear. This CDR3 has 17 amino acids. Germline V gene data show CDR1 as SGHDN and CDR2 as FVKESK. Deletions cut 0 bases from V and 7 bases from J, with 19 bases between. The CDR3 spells CASSQDRAYVSRNEQFF. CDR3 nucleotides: TGTGCCAGCAGCCAAGATCGAGCCTATGTCTCGAGGAATGAGCAGTTCTTC.

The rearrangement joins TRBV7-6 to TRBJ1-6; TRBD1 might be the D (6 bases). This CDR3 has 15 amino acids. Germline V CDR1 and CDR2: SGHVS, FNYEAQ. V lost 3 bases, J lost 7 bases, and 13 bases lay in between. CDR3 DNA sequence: TGTGCCAGCAGCTTTCATCAGGGGCGAAATTCACCCCTCCACTTT. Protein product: CASSFHQGRNSPLHF.

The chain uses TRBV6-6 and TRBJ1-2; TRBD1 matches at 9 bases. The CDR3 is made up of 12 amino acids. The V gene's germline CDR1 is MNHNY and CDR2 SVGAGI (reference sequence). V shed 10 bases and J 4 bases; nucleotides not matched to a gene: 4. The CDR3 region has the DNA TGTGCCACCAGGGGACAGGGCTATGGCTACACCTTC. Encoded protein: CATRGQGYGYTF.

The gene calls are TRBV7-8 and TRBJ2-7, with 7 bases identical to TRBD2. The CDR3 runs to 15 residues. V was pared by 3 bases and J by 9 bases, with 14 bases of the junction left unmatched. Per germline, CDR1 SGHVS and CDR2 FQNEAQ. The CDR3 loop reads CASSFGNRLAVVQYF. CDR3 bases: TGTGCCAGCAGCTTTGGGAATAGGCTAGCGGTCGTGCAGTACTTC.

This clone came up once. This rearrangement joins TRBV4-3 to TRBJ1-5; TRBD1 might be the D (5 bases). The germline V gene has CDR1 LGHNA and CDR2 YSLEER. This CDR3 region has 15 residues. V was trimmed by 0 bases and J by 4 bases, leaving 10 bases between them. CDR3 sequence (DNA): TGCGCCAGCAGCCAAGACAGGGTTGGGAATCAGCCCCAGCATTTT. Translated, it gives CASSQDRVGNQPQHF.

CDR3 coding DNA: TGTGCCACTCGAGCGTCTGGGGGCTGGCAGCCCCAGCATTTT. Its protein product is CATRASGGWQPQHF. V and J are TRBV2 and TRBJ1-5; maybe TRBD1 (6 bases). Trimming cost V 10 bases and J 7 bases, with 20 bases left between them. This CDR3 has 14 amino acids. Per germline, CDR1 SNHLY and CDR2 FYNNEI.

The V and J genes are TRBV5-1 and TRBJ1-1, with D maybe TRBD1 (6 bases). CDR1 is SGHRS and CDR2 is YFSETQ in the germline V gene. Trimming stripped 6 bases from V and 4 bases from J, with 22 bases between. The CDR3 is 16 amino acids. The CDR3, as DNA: TGCGCCAGCACCCCCGTGACAGGTTTAGAGGGCACTGAAGCTTTCTTT. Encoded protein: CASTPVTGLEGTEAFF.